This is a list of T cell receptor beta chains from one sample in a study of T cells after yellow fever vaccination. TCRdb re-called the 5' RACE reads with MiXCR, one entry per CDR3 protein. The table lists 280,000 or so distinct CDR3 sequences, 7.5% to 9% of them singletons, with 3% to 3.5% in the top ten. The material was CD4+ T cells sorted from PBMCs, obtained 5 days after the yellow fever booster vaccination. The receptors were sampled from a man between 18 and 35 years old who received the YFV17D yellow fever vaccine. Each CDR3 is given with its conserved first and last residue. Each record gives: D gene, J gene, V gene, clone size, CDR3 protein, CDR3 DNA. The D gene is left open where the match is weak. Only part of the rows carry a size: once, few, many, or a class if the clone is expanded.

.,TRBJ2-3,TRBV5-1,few,CASSLGPSGGNTDTQYF,TGCGCCAGCAGCTTGGGCCCCTCCGGGGGTAACACAGATACGCAGTATTTT
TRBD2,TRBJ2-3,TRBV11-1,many,CASSEGLAGASDTQYF,TGTGCCAGCAGCGAAGGACTAGCGGGGGCCTCAGATACGCAGTATTTT
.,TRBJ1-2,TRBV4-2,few,CASSHPENYGYTF,TGTGCCAGCAGCCACCCAGAGAACTATGGCTACACCTTC
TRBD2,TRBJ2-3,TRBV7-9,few,CASSRTSGGGTDTQYF,TGTGCCAGCAGCCGAACTAGCGGGGGGGGCACAGATACGCAGTATTTT
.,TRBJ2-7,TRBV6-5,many,CASSNGYEQYF,TGTGCCAGCAGTAATGGTTACGAGCAGTACTTC
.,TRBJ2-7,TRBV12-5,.,CASGFTPLREQYF,TGTGCTAGTGGTTTTACTCCCCTGAGGGAGCAGTACTTC
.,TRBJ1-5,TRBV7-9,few,CASSLATGQWDQPQHF,TGTGCCAGCAGCTTAGCCACCGGGCAATGGGATCAGCCCCAGCATTTT
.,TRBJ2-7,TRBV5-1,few,CASSLGSAYEQYF,TGCGCCAGCAGCTTGGGATCTGCCTACGAGCAGTACTTC
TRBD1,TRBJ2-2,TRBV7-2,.,CASSSGQGTTGELFF,TGTGCCAGCAGCTCGGGACAGGGGACCACCGGGGAGCTGTTTTTT
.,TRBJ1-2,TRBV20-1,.,CSAILGSNYGYTF,TGCAGTGCTATCCTTGGATCTAACTATGGCTACACCTTC
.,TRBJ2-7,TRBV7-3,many,CASSRDAGYEQYF,TGTGCCAGCAGCCGGGACGCCGGATACGAGCAGTACTTC
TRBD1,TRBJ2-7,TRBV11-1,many,CASSLLAGTGAYEQYF,TGTGCCAGCAGCTTATTAGCCGGGACAGGGGCCTACGAGCAGTACTTC
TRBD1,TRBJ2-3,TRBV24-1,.,CATSLGTGYTDTQYF,TGTGCCACCAGTTTGGGGACAGGCTACACAGATACGCAGTATTTT
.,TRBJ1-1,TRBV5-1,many,CASSLALQVEAFF,TGCGCCAGCAGCTTGGCACTACAAGTTGAAGCTTTCTTT
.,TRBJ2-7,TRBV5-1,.,CASGGGTAYEQYF,TGCGCCAGCGGAGGAGGGACGGCCTACGAGCAGTACTTC
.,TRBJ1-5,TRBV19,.,CASSNWGPNQPQHF,TGTGCCAGTAGTAACTGGGGGCCCAATCAGCCCCAGCATTTT
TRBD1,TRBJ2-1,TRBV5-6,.,CASTVTGPYNEQFF,TGTGCCAGCACCGTGACAGGGCCCTACAATGAGCAGTTCTTC
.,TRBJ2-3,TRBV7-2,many,CASSRDVTDTQYF,TGTGCCAGCAGCCGGGACGTAACAGATACGCAGTATTTT
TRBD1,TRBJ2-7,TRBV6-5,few,CASRIGTAPYEQYF,TGTGCCAGCAGGATCGGGACAGCACCCTACGAGCAGTACTTC
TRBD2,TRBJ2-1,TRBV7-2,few,CASSLGGGKNEQFF,TGTGCCAGCAGCTTAGGCGGGGGGAAAAATGAGCAGTTCTTC
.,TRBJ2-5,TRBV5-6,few,CASSSWRGQETQYF,TGTGCCAGCAGCTCATGGAGGGGCCAAGAGACCCAGTACTTC
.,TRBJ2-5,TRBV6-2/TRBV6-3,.,CASTRTGTLGETQYF,TGTGCCAGCACTAGAACCGGGACCCTGGGAGAGACCCAGTACTTC